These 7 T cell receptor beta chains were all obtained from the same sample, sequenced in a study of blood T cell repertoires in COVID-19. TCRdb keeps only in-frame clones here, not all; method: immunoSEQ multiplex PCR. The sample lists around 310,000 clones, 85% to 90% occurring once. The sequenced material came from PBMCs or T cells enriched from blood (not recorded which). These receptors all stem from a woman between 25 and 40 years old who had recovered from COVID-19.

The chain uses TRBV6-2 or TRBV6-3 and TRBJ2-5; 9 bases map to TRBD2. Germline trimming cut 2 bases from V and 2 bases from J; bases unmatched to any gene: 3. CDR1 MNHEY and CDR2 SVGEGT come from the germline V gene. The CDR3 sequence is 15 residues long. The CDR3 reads CASSYRAGGQETQYF. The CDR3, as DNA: TGTGCCAGCAGTTACCGGGCGGGAGGGCAAGAGACCCAGTACTTC.

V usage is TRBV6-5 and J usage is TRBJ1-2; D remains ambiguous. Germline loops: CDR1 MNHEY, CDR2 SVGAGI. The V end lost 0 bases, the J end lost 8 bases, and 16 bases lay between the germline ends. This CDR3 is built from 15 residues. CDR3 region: CASSYSTSSVGGYTF. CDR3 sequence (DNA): TGTGCCAGCAGTTACTCTACTAGTTCGGTCGGGGGCTACACCTTC.

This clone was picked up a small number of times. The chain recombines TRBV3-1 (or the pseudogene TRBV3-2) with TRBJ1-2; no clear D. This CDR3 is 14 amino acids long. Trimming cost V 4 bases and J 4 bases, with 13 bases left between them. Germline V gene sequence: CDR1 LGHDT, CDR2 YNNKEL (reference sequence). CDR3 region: CASSPQDRFYGYTF. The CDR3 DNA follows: TGTGCCAGCAGCCCCCAGGATAGGTTCTATGGCTACACCTTC.

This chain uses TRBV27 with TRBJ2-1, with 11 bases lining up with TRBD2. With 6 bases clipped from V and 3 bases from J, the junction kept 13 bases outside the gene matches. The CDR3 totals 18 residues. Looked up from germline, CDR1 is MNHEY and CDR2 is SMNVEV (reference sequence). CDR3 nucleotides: TGTGCCAGCAGCTACGGGACTAGCGGTAGATCCTACTACAATGAGCAGTTCTTC. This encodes CASSYGTSGRSYYNEQFF.

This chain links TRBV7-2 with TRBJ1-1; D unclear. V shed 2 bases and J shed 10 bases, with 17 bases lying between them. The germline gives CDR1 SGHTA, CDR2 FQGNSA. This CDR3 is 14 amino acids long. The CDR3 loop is CASSLSTGSSTAFF. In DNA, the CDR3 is TGTGCCAGCAGCTTATCCACCGGGTCCTCCACAGCTTTCTTT.

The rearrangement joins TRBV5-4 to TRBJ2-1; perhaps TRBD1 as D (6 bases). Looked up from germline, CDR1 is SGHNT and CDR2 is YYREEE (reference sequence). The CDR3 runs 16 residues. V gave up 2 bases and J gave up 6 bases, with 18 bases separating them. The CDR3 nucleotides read TGTGCCAGCAGCTTACCGGGACACACATGGGGCAATGAGCAGTTCTTC. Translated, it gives CASSLPGHTWGNEQFF.

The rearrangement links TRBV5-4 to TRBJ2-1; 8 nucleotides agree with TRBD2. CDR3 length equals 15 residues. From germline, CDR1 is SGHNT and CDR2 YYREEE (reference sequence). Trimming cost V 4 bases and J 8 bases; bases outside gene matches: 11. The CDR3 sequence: CASSPEAGAADEQFF. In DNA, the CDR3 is TGTGCCAGCAGCCCCGAAGCGGGAGCGGCGGATGAGCAGTTCTTC.